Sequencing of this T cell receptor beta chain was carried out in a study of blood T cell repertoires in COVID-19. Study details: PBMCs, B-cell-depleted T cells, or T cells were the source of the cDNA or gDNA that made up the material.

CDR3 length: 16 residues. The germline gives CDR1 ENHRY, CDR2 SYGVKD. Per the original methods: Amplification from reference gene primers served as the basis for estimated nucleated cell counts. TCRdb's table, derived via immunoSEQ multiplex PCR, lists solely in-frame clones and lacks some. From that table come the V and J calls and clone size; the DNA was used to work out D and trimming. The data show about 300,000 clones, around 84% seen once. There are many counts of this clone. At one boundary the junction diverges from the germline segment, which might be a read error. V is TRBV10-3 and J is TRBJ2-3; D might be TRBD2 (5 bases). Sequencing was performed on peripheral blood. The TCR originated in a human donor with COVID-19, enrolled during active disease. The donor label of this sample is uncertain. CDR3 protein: CALSASSPPRTDTQYF. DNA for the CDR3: TGTGCCCTCAGCGCTAGCAGTCCCCCTCGCACAGATACGCAGTATTTT.